This note documents a single TCR beta chain sequence. Germline CDR1 is DFQATT and CDR2 is SNEGSKA (reference sequence). This CDR3 has 14 residues. V was cut by 0 bases and J by 7 bases, with 12 bases left in between. The data belong to a study of CD8 T cells in Susac syndrome. An input of about 0.45 to 1 ug of RNA was subjected to reverse transcription using random hexamers. TCRdb reprocessed the immunoSEQ multiplex PCR reads via MiXCR and lists one record per CDR3 protein. Of about 90,000 distinct CDR3 sequences listed, approximately 96% are singletons. The chain uses TRBV20-1 and TRBJ2-2; D possibly corresponds to TRBD1 (5 bases). The receptor comes from a human donor with Susac syndrome. The sample was CD8+ T cells from PBMCs. CDR3 coding DNA: TGCAGTGCTAGAGAGTGGACACCCGGCGGGGAGCTGTTTTTT. Its translation is CSAREWTPGGELFF.